The rows below give T cell receptor beta chains drawn from one sample of a study of blood T cell repertoires in COVID-19. Only in-frame clones appear in the TCRdb table, and some are missing; sequencing was by immunoSEQ multiplex PCR. This table holds about 73,000 clones, around 82% found once. The material sequenced was peripheral blood. These receptors originate from a man aged 50-59 years with active COVID-19. CDR3s include the opening cysteine and the closing phenylalanine or tryptophan. Each record gives: CDR3 protein, CDR3 DNA, J gene, clone size, D gene, V gene. A D gene is named only where the DNA matches it firmly. Size is stated for part of the rows, as once, few or many counts, or as a class when the clone is expanded.

cdr3_aa: CASSLRQGYYDTQYF
cdr3_nt: TGTGCCAGCAGTTTACGCCAGGGGTACTACGATACGCAGTATTTT
j_call: TRBJ2-3
clone_size: .
d_call: .
v_call: TRBV28

cdr3_aa: CASSLTGSLNTEAFF
cdr3_nt: TGTGCCAGCAGCTTAACAGGGTCTTTGAACACTGAAGCTTTCTTT
j_call: TRBJ1-1
clone_size: .
d_call: .
v_call: TRBV11-2

cdr3_aa: CASSDGTAPNEQFF
cdr3_nt: TGCGCCAGCAGCGACGGGACAGCCCCAAATGAGCAGTTCTTC
j_call: TRBJ2-1
clone_size: .
d_call: TRBD1
v_call: TRBV5-1

cdr3_aa: CASSQPGIFGRLPSYNEQFF
cdr3_nt: TGTGCCAGCAGCCAACCGGGGATTTTCGGAAGATTACCCTCCTACAATGAGCAGTTCTTC
j_call: TRBJ2-1
clone_size: .
d_call: .
v_call: TRBV21-1

cdr3_aa: CASRNSSGANVLTF
cdr3_nt: TGTGCCAGCCGAAATAGCTCTGGGGCCAACGTCCTGACTTTC
j_call: TRBJ2-6
clone_size: .
d_call: .
v_call: TRBV21-1

cdr3_aa: CASSPTLPSEGTGELFF
cdr3_nt: TGTGCCAGCAGCCCGACCCTTCCTAGCGAAGGCACCGGGGAGCTGTTTTTT
j_call: TRBJ2-2
clone_size: .
d_call: .
v_call: TRBV3-1/TRBV3-2

cdr3_aa: CASRPAPGLAGGSSYNEQFF
cdr3_nt: TGTGCCAGCAGACCTGCTCCGGGACTAGCGGGGGGGAGCTCCTACAATGAGCAGTTCTTC
j_call: TRBJ2-1
clone_size: .
d_call: TRBD2
v_call: TRBV27

cdr3_aa: CASSAGTVGANVLTF
cdr3_nt: TGTGCCAGCAGCGCGGGGACCGTAGGGGCCAACGTCCTGACTTTC
j_call: TRBJ2-6
clone_size: .
d_call: .
v_call: TRBV7-9

cdr3_aa: CASSSRGATGYGYTF
cdr3_nt: TGTGCCAGCAGTTCTCGGGGAGCCACTGGCTATGGCTACACCTTC
j_call: TRBJ1-2
clone_size: .
d_call: .
v_call: TRBV6-5

cdr3_aa: CASSQRAGGSEQYF
cdr3_nt: TGTGCCAGCAGCCAAAGGGCGGGGGGCTCCGAGCAGTACTTC
j_call: TRBJ2-7
clone_size: once
d_call: TRBD2
v_call: TRBV3-1/TRBV3-2

cdr3_aa: CASKIAGENEQFF
cdr3_nt: TGTGCCAGCAAGATAGCGGGGGAGAATGAGCAGTTCTTC
j_call: TRBJ2-1
clone_size: once
d_call: TRBD2
v_call: TRBV6-5

cdr3_aa: CASSLALTGVAEAFF
cdr3_nt: TGTGCCAGCAGCTTGGCACTGACAGGAGTTGCTGAAGCTTTCTTT
j_call: TRBJ1-1
clone_size: few
d_call: .
v_call: TRBV5-5

cdr3_aa: CASGAFSHSNQPQHF
cdr3_nt: TGTGCTAGTGGGGCCTTCTCCCATAGCAATCAGCCCCAGCATTTT
j_call: TRBJ1-5
clone_size: once
d_call: .
v_call: TRBV12-5

cdr3_aa: CASTPPGVADTQYF
cdr3_nt: TGTGCCAGCACCCCCCCAGGGGTAGCAGATACGCAGTATTTT
j_call: TRBJ2-3
clone_size: .
d_call: .
v_call: TRBV6-4

cdr3_aa: CASGRQGSNYGYTF
cdr3_nt: TGCGCCAGCGGCCGGCAGGGTAGTAACTATGGCTACACCTTC
j_call: TRBJ1-2
clone_size: .
d_call: .
v_call: TRBV5-1

cdr3_aa: CASSGSGTLITEAFF
cdr3_nt: TGCGCCAGCAGTGGCAGTGGGACTTTAATCACTGAAGCTTTCTTT
j_call: TRBJ1-1
clone_size: .
d_call: .
v_call: TRBV5-1

cdr3_aa: CASSPGQSMNTEAFF
cdr3_nt: TGTGCCAGCAGTCCGGGACAAAGCATGAACACTGAAGCTTTCTTT
j_call: TRBJ1-1
clone_size: .
d_call: .
v_call: TRBV27

cdr3_aa: CASSSNVAGGPEQYF
cdr3_nt: TGTGCCAGCAGTTCCAACGTAGCGGGAGGGCCCGAGCAGTACTTC
j_call: TRBJ2-7
clone_size: .
d_call: TRBD2
v_call: TRBV28

cdr3_aa: CASSQSSATDTQYF
cdr3_nt: TGTGCCAGCAGCCAGTCTAGCGCCACAGATACGCAGTATTTT
j_call: TRBJ2-3
clone_size: .
d_call: .
v_call: TRBV11-3

cdr3_aa: CASSIGFGGTEAFF
cdr3_nt: TGTGCCAGTAGTATTGGGTTCGGGGGCACTGAAGCTTTCTTT
j_call: TRBJ1-1
clone_size: .
d_call: .
v_call: TRBV19

cdr3_aa: CASSPPGLAVYNEQFF
cdr3_nt: TGTGCCAGCAGCCCGCCGGGACTAGCGGTCTACAATGAGCAGTTCTTC
j_call: TRBJ2-1
clone_size: .
d_call: TRBD2
v_call: TRBV5-4

cdr3_aa: CASSSPGRDTDTQYF
cdr3_nt: TGTGCCAGCAGTTCCCCCGGGAGGGACACAGATACGCAGTATTTT
j_call: TRBJ2-3
clone_size: few
d_call: TRBD2
v_call: TRBV28

cdr3_aa: CAISDLGGDPHNEQFF
cdr3_nt: TGTGCCATCAGTGATCTCGGAGGGGACCCACACAATGAGCAGTTCTTC
j_call: TRBJ2-1
clone_size: .
d_call: .
v_call: TRBV10-3

cdr3_aa: CASSLGAGQLYGYTF
cdr3_nt: TGTGCCAGCAGCTTAGGGGCCGGTCAGCTCTATGGCTACACCTTC
j_call: TRBJ1-2
clone_size: .
d_call: .
v_call: TRBV7-9

cdr3_aa: CSVGGPGTEAFF
cdr3_nt: TGCAGCGTGGGGGGACCGGGAACTGAAGCTTTCTTT
j_call: TRBJ1-1
clone_size: once
d_call: .
v_call: TRBV29-1

cdr3_aa: CASSLDRHNEQFF
cdr3_nt: TGTGCCAGCAGCCTAGACAGGCACAATGAGCAGTTCTTC
j_call: TRBJ2-1
clone_size: once
d_call: .
v_call: TRBV7-8

cdr3_aa: CATQAYQETQYF
cdr3_nt: TGTGCCACGCAGGCGTACCAAGAGACCCAGTACTTC
j_call: TRBJ2-5
clone_size: few
d_call: .
v_call: TRBV7-8

cdr3_aa: CASSWRGLAGGTDTQYF
cdr3_nt: TGTGCCAGCAGTTGGAGGGGACTAGCGGGAGGCACAGATACGCAGTATTTT
j_call: TRBJ2-3
clone_size: .
d_call: TRBD2
v_call: TRBV27

cdr3_aa: CAIRGDTQLAQYF
cdr3_nt: TGTGCCATCAGGGGAGACACCCAATTGGCGCAGTATTTT
j_call: TRBJ2-3
clone_size: .
d_call: .
v_call: TRBV10-3

cdr3_aa: CASSPTGDTEAFF
cdr3_nt: TGTGCCAGCTCACCCACGGGGGACACTGAAGCTTTCTTT
j_call: TRBJ1-1
clone_size: few
d_call: .
v_call: TRBV18

cdr3_aa: CAISGRVYRELFF
cdr3_nt: TGTGCCATCAGTGGCAGGGTTTACAGGGAGCTGTTTTTT
j_call: TRBJ2-2
clone_size: .
d_call: .
v_call: TRBV10-3

cdr3_aa: CASGTGTGKTGELFF
cdr3_nt: TGTGCTAGTGGCACCGGGACAGGGAAGACCGGGGAGCTGTTTTTT
j_call: TRBJ2-2
clone_size: .
d_call: TRBD1
v_call: TRBV12-5

cdr3_aa: CASSQDVREGGLAKNIQYF
cdr3_nt: TGTGCCAGCAGCCAAGACGTCCGGGAGGGAGGGTTGGCCAAAAACATTCAGTACTTC
j_call: TRBJ2-4
clone_size: once
d_call: TRBD2
v_call: TRBV14

cdr3_aa: CASKTGTSGREDEQFF
cdr3_nt: TGCGCCAGCAAGACCGGGACTAGCGGGAGGGAGGATGAGCAGTTCTTC
j_call: TRBJ2-1
clone_size: .
d_call: TRBD2
v_call: TRBV10-2

cdr3_aa: CSATLQGPDYEQYF
cdr3_nt: TGCAGCGCCACCCTCCAGGGTCCCGACTACGAGCAGTACTTC
j_call: TRBJ2-7
clone_size: .
d_call: .
v_call: TRBV29-1

cdr3_aa: CASSRQTGELFF
cdr3_nt: TGTGCCAGCAGCCGACAGACCGGGGAGCTGTTTTTT
j_call: TRBJ2-2
clone_size: medium-sized
d_call: .
v_call: TRBV5-4

cdr3_aa: CASSPGRDKKAFF
cdr3_nt: TGTGCCAGCAGCCCCGGCCGGGACAAGAAAGCTTTCTTT
j_call: TRBJ1-1
clone_size: .
d_call: .
v_call: TRBV14

cdr3_aa: CASSERTGGTGANVLTF
cdr3_nt: TGTGCCAGCAGTGAACGGACAGGGGGCACCGGGGCCAACGTCCTGACTTTC
j_call: TRBJ2-6
clone_size: .
d_call: TRBD1
v_call: TRBV6-1

cdr3_aa: CASSFRLNNYGYTF
cdr3_nt: TGTGCCAGCAGTTTCAGGTTGAATAACTATGGCTACACCTTC
j_call: TRBJ1-2
clone_size: .
d_call: .
v_call: TRBV27

cdr3_aa: CASSGTAQETQYF
cdr3_nt: TGTGCCAGCAGTGGGACAGCCCAAGAGACCCAGTACTTC
j_call: TRBJ2-5
clone_size: .
d_call: TRBD1
v_call: TRBV11-2

cdr3_aa: CASSRGDNEQFF
cdr3_nt: TGTGCCAGCAGCCGGGGGGACAATGAGCAGTTCTTC
j_call: TRBJ2-1
clone_size: .
d_call: .
v_call: TRBV4-2

cdr3_aa: CASTKPTGASTDTQYF
cdr3_nt: TGTGCCAGCACCAAACCGACAGGGGCCAGCACAGATACGCAGTATTTT
j_call: TRBJ2-3
clone_size: .
d_call: TRBD1
v_call: TRBV6-6

cdr3_aa: CASSQQEGLKETQYF
cdr3_nt: TGCGCCAGCAGCCAACAAGAGGGACTTAAAGAGACCCAGTACTTC
j_call: TRBJ2-5
clone_size: .
d_call: .
v_call: TRBV4-1

cdr3_aa: CATSRDLLPSYNEQFF
cdr3_nt: TGTGCCACCAGCAGAGATTTACTGCCCTCTTATAATGAGCAGTTCTTC
j_call: TRBJ2-1
clone_size: once
d_call: .
v_call: TRBV15

cdr3_aa: CASSITGVNTEAFF
cdr3_nt: TGTGCCAGTAGTATAACGGGTGTGAACACTGAAGCTTTCTTT
j_call: TRBJ1-1
clone_size: .
d_call: .
v_call: TRBV19

cdr3_aa: CASTGTFDNYGYTF
cdr3_nt: TGTGCCAGTACCGGGACATTTGATAACTATGGCTACACCTTC
j_call: TRBJ1-2
clone_size: .
d_call: .
v_call: TRBV19

cdr3_aa: CASSLDPGGTEAFF
cdr3_nt: TGTGCCAGCAGCTTGGATCCAGGCGGGACTGAAGCTTTCTTT
j_call: TRBJ1-1
clone_size: .
d_call: .
v_call: TRBV5-4

cdr3_aa: CASSEEWAANTGELFF
cdr3_nt: TGTGCCAGCAGTGAAGAATGGGCAGCGAACACCGGGGAGCTGTTTTTT
j_call: TRBJ2-2
clone_size: .
d_call: .
v_call: TRBV2

cdr3_aa: CASSVGASGKETQYF
cdr3_nt: TGTGCCAGCAGCGTAGGGGCTAGCGGTAAGGAGACCCAGTACTTC
j_call: TRBJ2-5
clone_size: .
d_call: TRBD2
v_call: TRBV9

cdr3_aa: CASSGVEGKGTQYF
cdr3_nt: TGTGCCAGTAGTGGGGTGGAGGGGAAAGGGACCCAGTACTTC
j_call: TRBJ2-5
clone_size: .
d_call: .
v_call: TRBV19

cdr3_aa: CASNFRGRETEAFF
cdr3_nt: TGTGCCAGTAATTTCAGAGGGCGGGAGACTGAAGCTTTCTTT
j_call: TRBJ1-1
clone_size: .
d_call: .
v_call: TRBV19

cdr3_aa: CASSLVGGSYEQYF
cdr3_nt: TGTGCCAGCAGTTTAGTAGGGGGCTCCTACGAGCAGTACTTC
j_call: TRBJ2-7
clone_size: .
d_call: .
v_call: TRBV27

cdr3_aa: CARSSSQTPNTEAFF
cdr3_nt: TGTGCCAGAAGCTCGAGCCAGACTCCTAACACTGAAGCTTTCTTT
j_call: TRBJ1-1
clone_size: .
d_call: .
v_call: TRBV5-3

cdr3_aa: CASRAGNTGELFF
cdr3_nt: TGTGCCAGCAGGGCGGGGAACACCGGGGAGCTGTTTTTT
j_call: TRBJ2-2
clone_size: .
d_call: .
v_call: TRBV3-1/TRBV3-2

cdr3_aa: CASSERGIALGYGYTF
cdr3_nt: TGTGCCAGCAGTGAGCGGGGAATTGCCCTCGGGTATGGCTACACCTTC
j_call: TRBJ1-2
clone_size: .
d_call: .
v_call: TRBV2